The 26 T cell receptor beta chains listed next were all sequenced from one sample in a study of T cell responses to AZD1222 COVID-19 vaccine. Produced via immunoSEQ multiplex PCR; TCRdb's table is partial and in-frame only. The sample has around 50,000 clones; 70% to 90% are singletons. The sequences come from peripheral blood, collected on day 0 of AZD1222 vaccination. These TCRs come from an adult in good health.

The V and J genes are TRBV19 and TRBJ2-5; D gene ambiguous. Trimming took off 2 bases at V and 5 bases at J, with 12 bases between the two ends. Germline V gene lookup returns CDR1 LNHDA and CDR2 SQIVND (reference sequence). This CDR3 contains 14 residues. Written as DNA, the CDR3 is TGTGCCAGTAGTATACAGCTCAGCCCGGAGACCCAGTACTTC. Translated: CASSIQLSPETQYF.

This sequence joins TRBV19 and TRBJ1-2; 9 nucleotides match TRBD1. The CDR3 spans 15 residues. V shed 5 bases, J shed 6 bases, and the junction held 10 bases outside the gene matches. The germline CDR1 and CDR2 sequences are LNHDA and SQIVND (reference sequence). The CDR3 is CASSRRDRVFDGYTF. Written as DNA, the CDR3 is TGTGCCAGTAGTCGCCGGGACAGGGTGTTTGATGGCTACACCTTC.

As DNA, the CDR3 is TGCGCCAGCAGCTTGGCGGAACAAGGATCCACCTACGAGCAGTACTTC. It encodes CASSLAEQGSTYEQYF. The chain has TRBV5-1 and TRBJ2-7; D uncertain. The CDR3 consists of 16 residues. V lost 0 bases to trimming and J lost 2 bases, with 15 bases between them. In germline, CDR1 is SGHRS, CDR2 YFSETQ.

V usage is TRBV29-1 and J usage is TRBJ1-2; tentatively, D is TRBD1 (6 bases). The CDR3 is made up of 11 amino acids. V lost 7 bases and J lost 2, with 8 bases in between. The V gene's germline CDR1 is SQVTM and CDR2 ANQGSEA. The CDR3 loop is CSGGQNYGYTF. The CDR3 nucleotides are TGCAGCGGTGGACAGAACTATGGCTACACCTTC. The full variable domain, its missing parts supplied by reference TRBV29-1 and TRBJ1-2, is SAVISQKPSRDICQRGTSLTIQCQVDSQVTMMFWYRQQPGQSLTLIATANQGSEATYESGFVIDKFPISRPNLTFSTLTVSNMSPEDSSIYLCSGGQNYGYTFGSGTRLTVV.

The J gene is TRBJ1-2, the V gene TRBV7-3; 10 bases align to TRBD1. V was clipped by 2 bases and J by 4 bases; unmatched bases: 4. Germline V gene lookup returns CDR1 SGHTA and CDR2 FQGTGA. The CDR3 is 15 residues long. Written as DNA, the CDR3 is TGTGCCAGCAGCTTAGGGGACAGGGGAGGCTATGGCTACACCTTC. Its protein is CASSLGDRGGYGYTF.

The V gene is TRBV10-3, the J gene TRBJ2-7, with D maybe TRBD2 (6 bases). V lost 3 bases and J lost 4, with 7 bases in between. This CDR3 has 12 amino acids. Germline assignment: CDR1 ENHRY and CDR2 SYGVKD. CDR3 nucleotide sequence: TGTGCCATCAGTGACGGAGGGTACGAGCAGTACTTC. Residues: CAISDGGYEQYF.

This sequence joins TRBV9 and TRBJ2-7; either TRBD1 or TRBD2 may supply D (5 bases each). This CDR3 comprises 14 residues. Germline CDR1 is SGDLS and CDR2 is YYNGEE. Trimming took 0 bases from V and 2 from J, leaving 9 bases between them. CDR3 protein: CASSVGGVPYEQYF. The DNA of the CDR3 is TGTGCCAGCAGCGTAGGAGGGGTTCCCTACGAGCAGTACTTC.

This rearrangement joins TRBV28 to TRBJ1-1, with D tentatively TRBD1 (5 bases). This CDR3 has 15 residues. V dropped 5 bases and J dropped 1 base, with 14 bases sitting between them. CDR1 and CDR2 (germline): MDHEN, SYDVKM. In DNA, the CDR3 is TGTGCCAGCAGTCCGGGCAGGGCACAGAACACTGAAGCTTTCTTT. Protein product: CASSPGRAQNTEAFF.

This chain uses TRBV28 with TRBJ2-1; either TRBD1 or TRBD2 may supply D (5 bases each). The CDR3 extends over 15 amino acids. V was clipped by 5 bases and J by 8 bases, with 19 bases between them. Looked up from germline, CDR1 is MDHEN and CDR2 is SYDVKM. The CDR3 DNA reads as TGTGCCAGCAGTCTTCTCGGGGCCCCGACGTATGAGCAGTTCTTC. This translates into CASSLLGAPTYEQFF.

The V gene is TRBV19, the J gene TRBJ2-5; perhaps TRBD1 as D (5 bases). From germline, CDR1 is LNHDA and CDR2 SQIVND (reference sequence). V was pared by 3 bases and J by 4 bases, with 15 bases between. The CDR3 runs to 15 residues. CDR3 in DNA: TGTGCCAGTAGTATTTGGGGCTCGAGGCCAGAGACCCAGTACTTC. Translating it yields CASSIWGSRPETQYF. The full variable domain, in which reference TRBV19 and TRBJ2-5 provide the parts outside the CDR3, is DGGITQSPKYLFRKEGQNVTLSCEQNLNHDAMYWYRQDPGQGLRLIYYSQIVNDFQKGDIAEGYSVSREKKESFPLTVTSAQKNPTAFYLCASSIWGSRPETQYFGPGTRLLVL.

DNA for the CDR3: TGTGCCAGCAGCTACACGGGAGGATACACTGAAGCTTTCTTT. Encoded protein: CASSYTGGYTEAFF. The chain joins TRBV7-3 to TRBJ1-1, with D hard to call. Trimming removed 4 bases at V and 3 bases at J, with 12 bases between. CDR1 SGHTA and CDR2 FQGTGA come from the germline V gene. The length of the CDR3 is 14 residues. Together with reference TRBV7-3 and TRBJ1-1, the CDR3 gives the full variable domain: GAGVSQTPSNKVTEKGKYVELRCDPISGHTALYWYRQSLGQGPEFLIYFQGTGAADDSGLPNDRFFAVRPEGSVSTLKIQRTERGDSAVYLCASSYTGGYTEAFFGQGTRLTVV.

This sequence joins TRBV4-3 and TRBJ1-5; maybe TRBD1 (6 bases). V was pared by 3 bases and J by 7 bases, with 10 bases between. The CDR3 extends over 13 amino acids. Germline V gene lookup returns CDR1 LGHNA and CDR2 YSLEER. The CDR3 coding sequence is TGCGCCAGCAGCCAGATCGGGGGCCAGCCCCAGCATTTT. Protein product: CASSQIGGQPQHF.

V is TRBV28 and J is TRBJ1-2, with D possibly matching TRBD1 (5 bases). V lost 8 bases and J lost 3, with 22 bases in between. The CDR3 consists of 16 residues. Per germline, CDR1 MDHEN and CDR2 SYDVKM. The CDR3 reads CASGGSGSSQDYGYTF. In DNA, the CDR3 is TGTGCCAGCGGAGGGTCAGGGAGCTCTCAAGACTATGGCTACACCTTC.

The chain recombines TRBV20-1 with TRBJ1-1; TRBD1 might be the D (6 bases). The germline gives CDR1 DFQATT, CDR2 SNEGSKA (reference sequence). V was cut by 6 bases and J by 8 bases, with 13 bases left in between. This CDR3 contains 11 residues. The chain's CDR3 is CSARGGHEAFF. CDR3 nucleotide sequence: TGCAGTGCCCGAGGGGGACACGAAGCTTTCTTT.

The rearrangement joins TRBV28 to TRBJ1-1; TRBD1 matches at 7 bases. CDR1 is MDHEN and CDR2 is SYDVKM in the germline V gene. The CDR3 is made up of 16 amino acids. After removal of 2 bases from V and 0 bases from J, the junction contained 6 bases not matched to a gene. CDR3 protein: CASSLRVQGVNTEAFF. The CDR3 DNA reads TGTGCCAGCAGTTTAAGAGTTCAGGGGGTGAACACTGAAGCTTTCTTT.

The sample holds one count of this clone. This rearrangement joins TRBV7-2 to TRBJ2-7; unclear D gene. Trimming took 0 bases from V and 1 from J, leaving 10 bases between them. The CDR3 is 15 residues long. Germline V gene sequence: CDR1 SGHTA, CDR2 FQGNSA. In DNA form, the CDR3 reads TGTGCCAGCAGCTTAGCGTCGGGTTTATCCTACGAGCAGTACTTC. This encodes CASSLASGLSYEQYF.

The chain carries TRBV7-8 and TRBJ1-5; D is uncertain. The CDR3 has 14 amino acids. The germline V gene has CDR1 SGHVS and CDR2 FQNEAQ. Trimming removed 1 base from V and 3 bases from J, with 7 bases in between. CDR3 sequence reads: CASSLDGHNQPQHF. DNA for the CDR3: TGTGCCAGCAGCTTAGATGGGCACAATCAGCCCCAGCATTTT.

The chain combines TRBV27 with TRBJ2-1; TRBD2 matches 13 bases. The CDR3 runs 18 residues. Germline values: CDR1 MNHEY, CDR2 SMNVEV (reference sequence). After removal of 6 bases from V and 1 base from J, the junction contained 9 bases not matched to a gene. The CDR3 nucleotides read TGTGCCAGCAGCCTGGGACTAGCGGGATTTGGTTCCTACAATGAGCAGTTCTTC. Protein: CASSLGLAGFGSYNEQFF.

This rearrangement joins TRBV21-1 to TRBJ2-1; the listed D gene, TRBD2, was not tested against the DNA. TRBV21-1 is termed a pseudogene. The CDR3 is made up of 19 amino acids. The DNA of the CDR3 is TGTGCCAGCAGCAAAGTATCTAGCGGGAGGCCCTGCTCCTACAATGAGCAGTTCTTC. As protein: CASSKVSSGRPCSYNEQFF.

V usage is TRBV10-3 and J usage is TRBJ1-5; 8 bases agree with TRBD1. The V gene end was trimmed by 3 bases and the J gene end by 5 bases; junction bases not matched to a gene: 3. Germline-derived CDR1 and CDR2 are ENHRY and SYGVKD. This CDR3 has 14 amino acids. The CDR3 DNA is TGTGCCATCAGTGACGGGACAGGCGATCAGCCCCAGCATTTT. It yields the protein CAISDGTGDQPQHF.

V is TRBV6-1 and J is TRBJ1-1, with D hard to call. The CDR3 runs to 10 residues. From germline, CDR1 is MNHNS and CDR2 SASEGT. The V end was cut by 2 bases, the J end by 10 bases, with 5 bases between. CDR3 sequence (DNA): TGTGCCAGCAGTGAATTCGGAGCTTTCTTT. Its translation: CASSEFGAFF.

Worth noting for this clone: At the DNA level, this CDR3 is encoded by other sequences in the same sample as well. This rearrangement joins TRBV19 to TRBJ1-1; D call uncertain. The CDR3 totals 12 residues. Per the germline V gene, CDR1 is LNHDA and CDR2 is SQIVND (reference sequence). The germline V and J ends were trimmed by 2 bases and 3 bases, with 4 bases remaining between them. The CDR3 loop reads CASSIRDTEAFF. The CDR3 DNA sequence: TGTGCCAGTAGTATAAGGGACACTGAAGCTTTCTTT.

The rearrangement links TRBV6-1 to TRBJ1-2; D ambiguous. The germline CDR1 and CDR2 sequences are MNHNS and SASEGT. V was shortened by 3 bases and J by 4 bases, with 9 bases between the two germline ends. The CDR3 contains 13 residues. The CDR3 nucleotides are TGTGCCAGCAGTGATAGGGATCTCTATGGCTACACCTTC. It yields the protein CASSDRDLYGYTF.

The chain recombines TRBV3-1 (or the pseudogene TRBV3-2) with TRBJ1-6; no definite D call. CDR1 and CDR2 (germline): LGHDT, YNNKEL (reference sequence). CDR3 size: 13 residues. Trimming shortened V by 4 bases and J by 8 bases, and 9 bases separated the two germline ends. The CDR3 bases are TGTGCCAGCAGCCGGCAGTCGGATTCACCCCTCCACTTT. Its translation: CASSRQSDSPLHF.

The gene calls are TRBV7-2 and TRBJ1-2; D remains unclear. The CDR3 contains 16 residues. Trimming pared 1 base from V and 4 bases from J, leaving 16 bases between. CDR1 SGHTA and CDR2 FQGNSA come from the germline V gene. As DNA, the CDR3 is TGTGCCAGCAGCTTAGAAAGTCCCCGGCCCAGCTATGGCTACACCTTC. It yields the protein CASSLESPRPSYGYTF.

This rearrangement joins TRBV2 to TRBJ1-2, with unresolved D. The V and J ends lost 3 bases and 2 bases respectively, with 22 bases between them. Germline CDR1 reads SNHLY; CDR2 reads FYNNEI. The CDR3 sequence is 18 residues long. CDR3 loop: CASSDGDGRPTTNYGYTF. CDR3 nucleotide sequence: TGTGCCAGCAGTGACGGGGATGGCAGACCGACCACAAACTATGGCTACACCTTC.